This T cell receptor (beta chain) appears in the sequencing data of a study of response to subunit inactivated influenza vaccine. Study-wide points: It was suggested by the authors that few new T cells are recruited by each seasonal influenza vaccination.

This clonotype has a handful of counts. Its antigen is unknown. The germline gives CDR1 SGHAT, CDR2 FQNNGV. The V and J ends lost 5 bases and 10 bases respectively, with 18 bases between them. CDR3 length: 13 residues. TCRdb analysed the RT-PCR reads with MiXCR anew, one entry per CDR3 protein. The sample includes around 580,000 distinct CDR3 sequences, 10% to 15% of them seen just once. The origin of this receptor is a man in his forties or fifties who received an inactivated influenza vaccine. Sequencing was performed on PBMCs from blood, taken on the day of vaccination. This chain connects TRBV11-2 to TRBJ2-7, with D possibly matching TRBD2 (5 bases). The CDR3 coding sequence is TGTGCCAGCAGCCGAGGACCCACCGGGATCCAGTACTTC. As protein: CASSRGPTGIQYF.